This TCR beta chain was identified in a study of T cell changes during pregnancy in multiple sclerosis. The repertoire was sequenced with immunoSEQ multiplex PCR; TCRdb's copy has only in-frame clones and lacks some. The table records about 38,000 clones, around 92% of them present only once. Germline CDR1 MGHRA, CDR2 YSYEKL. The CDR3 contains 16 residues. Trimming removed 4 bases at V and 0 bases at J, with 15 bases between. Sequenced here: CD8+ T cells from peripheral blood mononuclear cells, sampled after pregnancy. The receptor comes from a female donor with multiple sclerosis, enrolled in a pregnancy study. The chain couples TRBV4-1 to TRBJ1-1; possibly TRBD1 for D (5 bases). CDR3 in amino acids: CASSREGARMNTEAFF. In DNA, the CDR3 is TGCGCCAGCAGCCGAGAAGGGGCGCGAATGAACACTGAAGCTTTCTTT.